This T cell receptor (beta chain) was captured by sequencing in a study of technical replicates of blood from several donors. V gave up 6 bases and J gave up 0 bases; unmatched junction bases: 10. The CDR3 consists of 17 residues. CDR1 and CDR2 (germline): MDHEN, SYDVKM. The protocol was immunoSEQ multiplex PCR, while the TCRdb copy is restricted to in-frame clones and leaves out a portion. The data hold under 95,000 clones, with roughly 94% observed a single time. The genes are TRBV28 and TRBJ2-5; TRBD2 matches 10 bases. The sample was T cells isolated from PBMCs. The TCR originated in a human donor in good health. CDR3 sequence reads: CASRSPPGLADQETQYF. The CDR3 DNA reads TGTGCCAGCAGGTCTCCCCCCGGACTAGCGGACCAAGAGACCCAGTACTTC.